This T cell receptor beta chain was found in a study of blood T cell repertoires in COVID-19. Some clones are missing from TCRdb's copy, which holds only in-frame ones; the method was immunoSEQ multiplex PCR. The sample consists of approximately 97,000 clones, around 87% of them appearing once. Germline assignment: CDR1 SGHDN and CDR2 FVKESK. The CDR3 length is 19 residues. Germline trimming cut 0 bases from V and 3 bases from J; bases unmatched to any gene: 13. The chain employs TRBV14 and TRBJ2-3; 9 bases match TRBD2. The TCR was taken from a human donor in a cohort sampled during active COVID-19. Sequenced: peripheral blood. This chain's CDR3 is CASSQDYFGGRAKTDTQYF. The CDR3 DNA reads TGTGCCAGCAGCCAAGACTATTTTGGCGGGAGGGCCAAGACAGATACGCAGTATTTT.